Listed below are T cell receptor beta chains from one sample, sequenced in a study of blood T cell repertoires in COVID-19. Libraries were prepared by immunoSEQ multiplex PCR; TCRdb keeps only in-frame clonotypes and omits some of them. The sample yields about 120,000 clones, roughly 81% seen once. What was sequenced was peripheral blood. The source is a human donor in a cohort sampled during active COVID-19. The conserved cysteine and the conserved F or W are not part of the CDR3 here. Fields, in order: clone size, V gene, CDR3 protein. Some rows mark clone size as missing; the rest say once, few, many or name a class of expanded clone.

. | TRBV5-1 | ASSFASGRARSEQF
few | TRBV6-2/TRBV6-3 | ASSGQRGNTIY
. | TRBV28 | ASSPGGVEREKLF
. | TRBV28 | ASLQVTGGYNEQF
. | TRBV12-5 | ASGLEQGAYEQY
. | TRBV5-1 | ASSLVSRTDTQY
. | TRBV12-2 | ASRLGDRGLPKQETQY
. | TRBV9 | ASSVGVARVGYGYT
. | TRBV28 | ASSFSGQPQH
. | TRBV7-9 | ASSPTGTGPSHGEQF
. | TRBV7-2 | ASSRALAGDTQY
. | TRBV5-4 | ASSWGTGANYGYT
. | TRBV7-2 | ASSLEFQDTEAF
. | TRBV11-3 | ASSLEDSHEQY
once | TRBV2 | ASSDGNEKLF
. | TRBV6-2/TRBV6-3 | ASSILSWEGVTSPLH